This is a list of T cell receptor beta chains from one sample in a study of shared clonotypes between healthy human individuals. Only in-frame clones appear in the TCRdb table, and some are missing; sequencing was by immunoSEQ multiplex PCR. Of around 510,000 clones in the sample, about 96% are singletons; the top ten hold approximately 0.06%. What was sequenced was naive CD4+ T cells sorted from blood. The receptor set was obtained from a woman aged 25 to 39 in good health. CDR3s include the opening cysteine and the closing phenylalanine or tryptophan. Fields, in order: D gene, V gene, CDR3 protein. A D gene is named only where the DNA matches it firmly.

>-|TRBV28
CASGRLTSALGNTIYF
>-|TRBV6-5
CASSNRREQYF
>-|TRBV11-2
CASSLDTAVGGHEQYF
>-|TRBV5-1
CASRRASENNEQFF
>-|TRBV28
CASSPLTGELFF
>TRBD2|TRBV7-2
CASSFAGTSQTGELFF
>TRBD1|TRBV28
CASTTRGQRNEKLFF
>-|TRBV7-8
CASSHLEGRIDGVPQHF
>-|TRBV14
CASSQANLAGNTIYF
>-|TRBV11-3
CASSLSDAVGTADTQYF
>-|TRBV28
CASRAVGLNEKLFF
>-|TRBV10-3
CAISAPETSPNQPQHF
>-|TRBV19
CASSYFGSGQRKTNYLDGYTF
>TRBD2|TRBV5-1
CASSLSWRGAGETQYF
>TRBD2|TRBV2
CASRPGTSGINGELFF
>-|TRBV7-9
CASSPDRNSGNTIYF
>-|TRBV19
CASSSGKFSYNEQFF
>TRBD1|TRBV28
CASRIQGADYYEQYF
>-|TRBV5-1
CASSQSGTYGYTF
>-|TRBV27
CASYSSMNTEAFF
>TRBD1|TRBV6-5
CASSPWDSYEQYF
>-|TRBV5-1
CASSLVMRTEAFF
>TRBD2|TRBV12-5
CASGPGLAWTDTQYF
>TRBD1|TRBV5-4
CASSSMGQLISGELFF
>TRBD2|TRBV14
CASSRWTSGRGAYNEQFF
>-|TRBV30
CAWSRMNTEAFF
>TRBD2|TRBV29-1
CSVARTSGSRGAYEQYF
>TRBD2|TRBV11-2
CASSLDNDVAGEYEQYF
>-|TRBV10-2
CASLGVPYEQYF
>-|TRBV6-6
CASSYRSNQPQHF
>-|TRBV4-2
CASSHTGSTVSYEQYF
>-|TRBV18
CASSPRLSADSYEQYF
>-|TRBV7-3
CASSPGQDYEQYF
>TRBD1|TRBV5-8
CASSLETRRQGDF
>-|TRBV29-1
CSVDRGPNEKLFF
>-|TRBV29-1
CRVGSFYEQYF
>TRBD1|TRBV5-7
CASNKLLRDSAQPQHF
>TRBD2|TRBV5-1
CASSLTPGLANEQYF
>TRBD1|TRBV4-1
CASSRGQGPSSYEQYF
>-|TRBV4-1
CASSQVDAVAGRNQPQHF
>TRBD2|TRBV7-9
CASSPRGEPSYEQYF
>-|TRBV9
CASSVGGGHEKLFF
>TRBD2|TRBV28
CASSTAGLAASGEQYF
>-|TRBV4-2
CASSQDHTGGAQYEQYF
>TRBD1|TRBV2
CASSDKETGDIGELFF
>-|TRBV4-1
CASSSPLDPGFGEQFF